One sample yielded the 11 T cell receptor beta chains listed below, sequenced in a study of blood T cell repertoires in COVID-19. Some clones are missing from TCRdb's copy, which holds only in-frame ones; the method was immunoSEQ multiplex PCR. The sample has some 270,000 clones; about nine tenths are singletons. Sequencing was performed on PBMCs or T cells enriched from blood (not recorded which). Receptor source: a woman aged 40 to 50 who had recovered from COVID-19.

For the CDR3, the DNA is TGTGCCAGCAGCTTGGTGGGACACGATTATGGCTACACCTTC. Translation: CASSLVGHDYGYTF. The J gene is TRBJ1-2, the V gene TRBV5-8; D may be TRBD1 (6 bases). This CDR3 is built from 14 residues. CDR1 is SGHTS, CDR2 YDEGEE, per germline. V gave up 0 bases and J gave up 5 bases, with 11 bases separating them.

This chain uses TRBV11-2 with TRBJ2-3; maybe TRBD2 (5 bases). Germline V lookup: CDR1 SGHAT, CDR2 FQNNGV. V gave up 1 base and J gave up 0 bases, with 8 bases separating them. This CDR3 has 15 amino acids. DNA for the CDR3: TGTGCCAGCAGCTTAGGTGGACTCAGCACAGATACGCAGTATTTT. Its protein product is CASSLGGLSTDTQYF.

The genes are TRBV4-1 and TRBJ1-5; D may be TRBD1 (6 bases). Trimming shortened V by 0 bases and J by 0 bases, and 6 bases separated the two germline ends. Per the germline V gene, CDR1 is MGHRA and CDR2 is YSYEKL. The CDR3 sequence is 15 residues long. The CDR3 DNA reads TGCGCCAGCAGCCAAGAAGGGGGTAGCAATCAGCCCCAGCATTTT. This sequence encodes CASSQEGGSNQPQHF.

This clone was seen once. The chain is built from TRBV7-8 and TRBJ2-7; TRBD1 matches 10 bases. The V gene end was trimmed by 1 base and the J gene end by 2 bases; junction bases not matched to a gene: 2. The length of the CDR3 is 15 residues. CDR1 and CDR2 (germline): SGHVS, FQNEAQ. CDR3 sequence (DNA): TGTGCCAGCAGCTTAGGCGGGACAGGGGCCTACGAGCAGTACTTC. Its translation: CASSLGGTGAYEQYF.

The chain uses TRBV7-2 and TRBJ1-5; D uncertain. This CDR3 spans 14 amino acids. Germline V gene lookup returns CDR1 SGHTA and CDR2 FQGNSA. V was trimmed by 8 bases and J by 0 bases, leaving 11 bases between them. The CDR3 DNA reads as TGTGCCAGCGCCCCGGGTAGTAGCAATCAGCCCCAGCATTTT. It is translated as CASAPGSSNQPQHF.

CDR3 nucleotide sequence: TGTGCCAGCAGCCCCTTTGGGGGGGAGCAGTTCTTC. Amino acid sequence: CASSPFGGEQFF. V is TRBV3-1 (or the pseudogene TRBV3-2) and J is TRBJ2-1; possibly TRBD2 for D (6 bases). Looked up from germline, CDR1 is LGHDT and CDR2 is YNNKEL (reference sequence). CDR3 length: 12 amino acids. V gave up 4 bases and J gave up 10 bases, with 11 bases separating them.

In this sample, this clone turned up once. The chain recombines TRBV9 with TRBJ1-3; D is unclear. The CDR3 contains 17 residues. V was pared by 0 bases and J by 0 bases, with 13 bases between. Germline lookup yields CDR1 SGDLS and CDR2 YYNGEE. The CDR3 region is CASSVEGRRLSGNTIYF. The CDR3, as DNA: TGTGCCAGCAGCGTAGAAGGAAGGCGGCTCTCTGGAAACACCATATATTTT.

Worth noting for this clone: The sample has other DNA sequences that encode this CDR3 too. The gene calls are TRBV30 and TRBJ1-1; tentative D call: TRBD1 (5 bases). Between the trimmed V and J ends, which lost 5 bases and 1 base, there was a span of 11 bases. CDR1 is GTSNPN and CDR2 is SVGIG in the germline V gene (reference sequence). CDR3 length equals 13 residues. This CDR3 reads CAWGADRNTEAFF. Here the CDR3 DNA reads TGTGCCTGGGGCGCCGACAGGAACACTGAAGCTTTCTTT.

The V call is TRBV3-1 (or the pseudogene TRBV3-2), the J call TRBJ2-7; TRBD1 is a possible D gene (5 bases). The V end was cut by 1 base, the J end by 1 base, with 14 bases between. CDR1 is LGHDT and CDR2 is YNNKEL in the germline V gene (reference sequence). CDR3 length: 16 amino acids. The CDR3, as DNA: TGTGCCAGCAGCCAAGGCCCACAGGCGTATTCCTACGAGCAGTACTTC. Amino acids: CASSQGPQAYSYEQYF.

The CDR3 DNA sequence: TGTGCCAGCAGCAAGACTAGCGGGAGAGTCAACGAGCAGTACTTC. Translation: CASSKTSGRVNEQYF. The rearrangement uses TRBV7-9 and TRBJ2-7; 12 bases are a match to TRBD2. After removal of 5 bases from V and 5 bases from J, the junction contained 7 bases not matched to a gene. The CDR3 runs 15 residues. Germline V gene data show CDR1 as SEHNR and CDR2 as FQNEAQ (reference sequence).

CDR3 loop: CASMDRECSYEQYF. CDR3 coding DNA: TGCGCCAGCATGGACAGGGAGTGCTCCTACGAGCAGTACTTC. The chain links TRBV10-1 to TRBJ2-7; TRBD1 matches at 8 bases. V was pared by 7 bases and J by 0 bases, with 5 bases of the junction left unmatched. The CDR3 sequence is 14 residues long. CDR1 and CDR2 (germline): WNHNN, SYGVQD (reference sequence).